This is a list of T cell receptor beta chains from one sample in a study of molecular identifiers for immune sequencing clone quantification. TCRdb independently ran MiXCR on the PCR reads; one entry per CDR3 protein. The repertoire includes approximately 590,000 distinct CDR3 sequences, roughly 25% of them detected once, and 0.6% to 0.9% sits in the top ten. Specimen: naive CD8+ T cells from blood, with Jurkat cell RNA spiked in. These receptors came from a human donor in good health. Some libraries in this study had Jurkat cell RNA spiked in. Both conserved end residues are part of each CDR3. The D gene is left open where the match is weak. The size of a clone is reported for some rows only, either as once, few or many, or as a class for expanded clones.

len | abundance | j_gene | d_gene | v_gene | CDR3aa | CDR3nt
13 | - | TRBJ1-5 | - | TRBV30 | CAWSETVHQPQHF | TGTGCCTGGAGTGAAACAGTACATCAGCCCCAGCATTTT
13 | many | TRBJ2-3 | - | TRBV7-6 | CASGGTPTDTQYF | TGTGCCAGCGGCGGGACACCGACAGATACGCAGTATTTT
15 | - | TRBJ1-5 | - | TRBV28 | CASSLGSYSNQPQHF | TGTGCCAGCAGTTTGGGGAGTTATAGCAATCAGCCCCAGCATTTT
15 | - | TRBJ1-5 | TRBD1 | TRBV12-3/TRBV12-4 | CASSLRTTGYQPQHF | TGTGCCAGCAGTTTACGGACGACAGGGTATCAGCCCCAGCATTTT
17 | many | TRBJ1-1 | TRBD1 | TRBV7-9 | CASSRVLAGTANTEAFF | TGTGCCAGCTCCCGTGTCCTCGCCGGGACAGCGAACACTGAAGCTTTCTTT
15 | few | TRBJ2-7 | TRBD2 | TRBV6-6 | CASYGLAGVAYEQYF | TGTGCCAGCTACGGACTAGCGGGAGTCGCCTACGAGCAGTACTTC
15 | few | TRBJ2-7 | TRBD2 | TRBV5-1 | CASGPSGGAFYEQYF | TGCGCCAGCGGCCCCAGCGGGGGGGCATTCTACGAGCAGTACTTC
15 | - | TRBJ1-5 | - | TRBV15 | CATSVRAASGQPQHF | TGTGCCACCAGCGTGAGGGCAGCCTCGGGTCAGCCCCAGCATTTT
14 | many | TRBJ1-3 | - | TRBV12-5 | CASGPTAAGNTIYF | TGTGCTAGTGGTCCAACAGCCGCTGGAAACACCATATATTTT
14 | few | TRBJ2-2 | - | TRBV30 | CAWRLGGFLGELFF | TGTGCCTGGAGGTTGGGCGGCTTCCTAGGGGAGCTGTTTTTT
15 | many | TRBJ2-7 | - | TRBV20-1 | CSAHLVGLQGNEQYF | TGCAGTGCTCACCTGGTCGGGTTGCAGGGGAACGAGCAGTACTTC
14 | - | TRBJ2-1 | - | TRBV27 | CASSFDGAYNEQSF | TGTGCCAGCAGTTTCGACGGGGCCTACAATGAGCAGTCCTTC
13 | once | TRBJ2-7 | - | TRBV4-1 | CASSQDPVLEQYF | TGCGCCAGCAGCCAAGATCCAGTACTCGAGCAGTACTTC
14 | many | TRBJ2-7 | - | TRBV5-1 | CASSRRDVGHEQYF | TGCGCCAGCAGCCGGAGGGACGTAGGTCACGAGCAGTACTTC
16 | many | TRBJ2-7 | - | TRBV6-2/TRBV6-3 | CASSYGTLSFRDEQYF | TGTGCCAGCAGTTACGGAACCCTATCCTTTCGGGACGAGCAGTACTTC
15 | - | TRBJ2-7 | TRBD1 | TRBV20-1 | CSARDWQGASHEQCF | TGCAGTGCTAGAGATTGGCAGGGGGCGTCCCACGAGCAGTGCTTC
17 | many | TRBJ2-1 | TRBD2 | TRBV4-3 | CASSPRTSGSSYNEQFF | TGCGCCAGCAGCCCGAGGACTAGCGGGAGCTCCTACAATGAGCAGTTCTTC
13 | few | TRBJ2-1 | - | TRBV20-1 | CSALEGLGGEQFF | TGCAGTGCCTTGGAGGGATTAGGGGGTGAGCAGTTCTTC
14 | many | TRBJ2-7 | TRBD1 | TRBV20-1 | CSAREETGTYEQYF | TGCAGTGCTAGAGAAGAGACAGGGACCTACGAGCAGTACTTC
12 | - | TRBJ2-1 | - | TRBV3-1 | CASSQVSSEQFF | TGTGCCAGCAGCCAAGTCTCCAGTGAGCAGTTCTTC
13 | few | TRBJ2-1 | - | TRBV6-2/TRBV6-3 | CASSLNRVDEQFF | TGTGCCAGCAGTCTTAACAGGGTGGATGAGCAGTTCTTC
15 | - | TRBJ2-5 | - | TRBV6-1 | CTSSEEVGPWETQYF | TGTACCAGCAGTGAAGAGGTGGGACCTTGGGAGACCCAGTACTTC
14 | many | TRBJ1-4 | TRBD1 | TRBV19 | CASSAGTGSEKLFF | TGTGCCAGTAGTGCCGGGACAGGGTCTGAAAAACTGTTTTTT
17 | - | TRBJ2-3 | TRBD2 | TRBV28 | CASSFSLAGLSTDTQYF | TGTGCCAGCAGTTTTAGCCTAGCGGGACTTAGCACAGATACGCAGTATTTT
15 | - | TRBJ2-7 | TRBD1 | TRBV6-1 | CASKLTRDSSYEQYF | TGTGCCAGCAAGCTCACCCGGGACAGCTCCTACGAGCAGTACTTC
13 | - | TRBJ2-7 | TRBD1 | TRBV10-3 | CAITWDSSYEQYF | TGTGCCATCACCTGGGACAGCTCCTACGAGCAGTACTTC
15 | few | TRBJ2-7 | TRBD1 | TRBV27 | CASTTRDRGQGEQYF | TGTGCCAGCACTACCCGGGACAGGGGCCAGGGGGAGCAGTACTTC
15 | - | TRBJ2-5 | TRBD1 | TRBV12-3/TRBV12-4 | CASSLAGTAREPQYF | TGTGCCAGCAGTTTAGCCGGGACAGCCCGAGAGCCCCAGTACTTC
16 | few | TRBJ1-1 | - | TRBV4-3 | CASSQGTDYLNTEAFF | TGCGCCAGCAGCCAAGGGACAGACTATTTGAACACTGAAGCTTTCTTT
13 | many | TRBJ2-7 | - | TRBV7-9 | CASVGGGRHEQYF | TGTGCCAGCGTTGGGGGGGGCCGGCACGAGCAGTACTTC
15 | - | TRBJ1-5 | TRBD1 | TRBV7-6 | CASSPWTGSNQPQHF | TGTGCCAGCAGCCCTTGGACAGGTAGCAATCAGCCCCAGCATTTT
16 | few | TRBJ2-6 | - | TRBV6-5 | CASGYSRRGINDVLTF | TGTGCCAGCGGTTACTCCAGGAGAGGAATCAACGACGTCCTGACTTTC
13 | many | TRBJ2-3 | - | TRBV29-1 | CSVEGAPTDTQYF | TGCAGCGTTGAGGGGGCCCCCACAGATACGCAGTATTTT
12 | many | TRBJ1-2 | TRBD1 | TRBV29-1 | CSIQSGQTFNTF | TGCAGCATCCAATCGGGACAGACCTTTAACACCTTC
16 | - | TRBJ1-4 | - | TRBV20-1 | CSARDWEGPGGVKLFF | TGCAGTGCTAGAGATTGGGAAGGTCCGGGGGGTGTAAAACTGTTTTTT
15 | many | TRBJ2-3 | - | TRBV2 | CASSEWIERTDTQYF | TGTGCCAGCAGTGAGTGGATAGAACGAACCGATACGCAGTATTTT
15 | - | TRBJ2-7 | TRBD2 | TRBV20-1 | CSARGRSGSPYEQYF | TGCAGTGCTAGGGGACGCAGCGGGAGTCCGTACGAGCAGTACTTC
16 | - | TRBJ2-5 | - | TRBV7-9 | CASSHPGRIPQETQYF | TGTGCCAGCAGCCACCCGGGACGGATACCTCAAGAGACCCAGTACTTC
16 | many | TRBJ2-4 | - | TRBV19 | CASSQATNLAKNIQYF | TGTGCCAGTAGTCAGGCAACAAATCTAGCCAAAAACATTCAGTACTTC
18 | many | TRBJ2-2 | - | TRBV4-1 | CASSLTLLGPMNTGELFF | TGCGCCAGCAGCCTCACCCTACTGGGACCTATGAACACCGGGGAGCTGTTTTTT
15 | few | TRBJ2-2 | TRBD2 | TRBV27 | CASTPLAGYTGELFF | TGTGCCAGCACCCCTCTAGCGGGGTACACCGGGGAGCTGTTTTTT